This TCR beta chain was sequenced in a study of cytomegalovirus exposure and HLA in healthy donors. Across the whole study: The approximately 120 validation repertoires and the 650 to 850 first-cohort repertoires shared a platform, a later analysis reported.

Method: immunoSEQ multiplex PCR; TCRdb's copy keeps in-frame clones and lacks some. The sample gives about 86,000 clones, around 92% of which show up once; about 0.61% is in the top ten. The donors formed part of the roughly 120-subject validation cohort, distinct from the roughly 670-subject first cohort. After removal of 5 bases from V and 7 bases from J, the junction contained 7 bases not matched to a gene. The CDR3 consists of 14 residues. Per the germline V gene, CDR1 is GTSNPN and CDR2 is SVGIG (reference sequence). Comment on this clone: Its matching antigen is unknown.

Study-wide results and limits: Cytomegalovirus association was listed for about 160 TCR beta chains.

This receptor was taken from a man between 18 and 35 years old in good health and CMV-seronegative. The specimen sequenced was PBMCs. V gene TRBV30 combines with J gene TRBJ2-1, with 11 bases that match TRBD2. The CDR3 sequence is CAWSTSGRGNEQFF. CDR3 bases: TGTGCCTGGTCCACTAGCGGGAGAGGAAATGAGCAGTTCTTC. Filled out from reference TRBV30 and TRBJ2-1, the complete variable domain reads SQTIHQWPATLVQPVGSPLSLECTVEGTSNPNLYWYRQAAGRGLQLLFYSVGIGQISSEVPQNLSASRPQDRQFILSSKKLLLSDSGFYLCAWSTSGRGNEQFFGPGTRLTVL.